This entry concerns a single TCR beta chain. This receptor's antigen is unknown. No per-base quality is available; no much larger clone lies one base away. Library prep was done by the immunoSEQ multiplex PCR assay. Held by TCRdb, this immuneACCESS table contains in-frame sequences only and omits some clones. Under half of the omission traces to an unresolved V gene where checked; the cause of the rest is unknown. For this sample there are approximately 90,000 clones; approximately 87% appear just once. The ten biggest clones cover approximately 2.1% of the sample. This sample was included in a study of control samples from healthy donors and cancer patients (dated by TCRdb to 2020 to 2021). CDR1 and CDR2, per the germline V gene, are MNHEY and SVGAGI. The CDR3 goes from the cysteine to the phenylalanine over 15 residues. Just the 45-base CDR3 DNA is kept, in frame starting at base 1. V is pared back by 7 bases and J by 4 bases, with 16 bases lying between the germline termini.

The clonotype comes from a woman aged 40 to 49 in good health. The V and J genes are TRBV6-5 and TRBJ1-4, with a tentative D gene TRBD1 over 6 matching bases. Sequencing was done on a sample of blood. The sequenced DNA is TGTGCCAGCATCGTATCGGGGGCGTATAATGAAAAACTGTTTTTT. It codes for CASIVSGAYNEKLFF.